One sample yielded the 4 T cell receptor beta chains listed below, sequenced in a study of blood T cell repertoires in COVID-19. Sequenced by immunoSEQ multiplex PCR; TCRdb stores in-frame clones only, minus some. Found here are about 440,000 clones, roughly 89% of them singletons; the top ten hold 4.3%. Sequenced input: peripheral blood. The receptors originated from a woman aged 25 to 39 with acute or convalescent COVID-19.

This clone occurred once. This rearrangement joins TRBV4-1 to TRBJ1-4; maybe TRBD1 (5 bases). The CDR3 spans 17 residues. Germline V gene data show CDR1 as MGHRA and CDR2 as YSYEKL. Trimming took 3 bases from V and 8 from J, leaving 22 bases between them. The CDR3 here is CASSHPSTGTGREKLFF. The CDR3 DNA reads TGCGCCAGCAGCCATCCCTCTACGGGGACCGGGAGGGAAAAACTGTTTTTT.

About this clone itself: Being one base from a much bigger clone, this may be a read error. This sequence joins TRBV28 and TRBJ2-7; the match to TRBD2 covers 15 bases. The CDR3 extends over 15 amino acids. Germline V gene lookup returns CDR1 MDHEN and CDR2 SYDVKM. V was clipped by 4 bases and J by 4 bases; unmatched bases: 2. Here the CDR3 DNA reads TGTGCCAGCAGTTACGGGACTAGCGGGGGGTACGAGCAGTACTTC. Its translation: CASSYGTSGGYEQYF.

This chain connects TRBV9 to TRBJ1-1; D call uncertain. Germline CDR1 reads SGDLS; CDR2 reads YYNGEE. The V end was cut by 3 bases, the J end by 4 bases, with 10 bases between. CDR3 length: 13 residues. The CDR3 is CASSAAGPTEAFF. The CDR3 DNA follows: TGTGCCAGCAGCGCCGCGGGTCCCACTGAAGCTTTCTTT. Using reference TRBV9 and TRBJ1-1 for the parts outside the CDR3, the full variable domain is DSGVTQTPKHLITATGQRVTLRCSPRSGDLSVYWYQQSLDQGLQFLIQYYNGEERAKGNILERFSAQQFPDLHSELNLSSLELGDSALYFCASSAAGPTEAFFGQGTRLTVV.

This clone showed up just once. The rearrangement joins TRBV5-1 to TRBJ2-5; 10 nucleotides align to TRBD1. The CDR3 totals 16 residues. Losses at the gene ends were 4 bases for V and 2 bases for J; bases not matched to a gene: 8. Germline CDR1 SGHRS, CDR2 YFSETQ. CDR3 nucleotide sequence: TGCGCCAGCAGCCCTAGGACAGGGGGGGCACAAGAGACCCAGTACTTC. Its protein is CASSPRTGGAQETQYF. Based on the CDR3 plus reference TRBV5-1 and TRBJ2-5, the full variable domain is KAGVTQTPRYLIKTRGQQVTLSCSPISGHRSVSWYQQTPGQGLQFLFEYFSETQRNKGNFPGRFSGRQFSNSRSEMNVSTLELGDSALYLCASSPRTGGAQETQYFGPGTRLLVL.